This TCR beta chain stems from a study of post-analysis software for immune sequencing data. About the research overall: Recorded subtypes: relapsing-remitting, secondary progressive, progressive-relapsing; some patients unannotated. Findings and limits, study-wide: Included in a set of roughly five TRBV segments more frequent in patients than controls were TRBV5-6, TRBV5-1 and TRBV20-1.

cDNA libraries of TCR beta carried unique molecular identifiers. TCRdb reanalysed the PCR reads using MiXCR and keeps one entry per CDR3 protein. The profile shows about 460,000 distinct CDR3 sequences, nearly 45% of them singletons. The J segment lost 7 bases and the V segment lost 4 bases, leaving 9 bases of the junction unmatched. The CDR3 totals 13 residues. The germline V gene encodes CDR1 SQVTM and CDR2 ANQGSEA. This clonotype turned up a few times. What it binds is not known. This TCR was sampled from a girl aged 10-17 years with multiple sclerosis. The chain couples TRBV29-1 to TRBJ2-5; 7 bases align to TRBD1. Sequencing used blood. The CDR3 DNA reads as TGCAGCGTTGGGGCAGGGGGTGAAGGGACCCAGTACTTC. Translation gives CSVGAGGEGTQYF.